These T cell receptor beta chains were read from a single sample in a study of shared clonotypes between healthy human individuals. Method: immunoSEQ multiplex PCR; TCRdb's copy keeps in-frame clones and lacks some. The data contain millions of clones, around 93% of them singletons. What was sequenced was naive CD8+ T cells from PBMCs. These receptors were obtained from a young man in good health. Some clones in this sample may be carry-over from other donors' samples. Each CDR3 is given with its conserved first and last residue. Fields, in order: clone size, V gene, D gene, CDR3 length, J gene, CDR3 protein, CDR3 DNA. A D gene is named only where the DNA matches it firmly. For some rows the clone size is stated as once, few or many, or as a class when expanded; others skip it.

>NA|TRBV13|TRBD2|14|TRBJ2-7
CASSLSAGVHEQYF
TGTGCCAGCAGCTTATCAGCGGGAGTGCACGAGCAGTACTTC
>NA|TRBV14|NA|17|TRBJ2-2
CASSQDPVIGITGELFF
TGTGCCAGCAGCCAAGATCCGGTCATAGGGATCACCGGGGAGCTGTTTTTT
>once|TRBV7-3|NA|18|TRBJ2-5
CASSPTGGHDWTRETQYF
TGTGCCAGCAGCCCAACAGGTGGTCACGACTGGACTCGAGAGACCCAGTACTTC
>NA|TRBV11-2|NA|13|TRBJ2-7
CASSFRVTYEQYF
TGTGCCAGCAGCTTCCGGGTAACCTACGAGCAGTACTTC
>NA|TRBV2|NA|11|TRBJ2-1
CASTIDNEQFF
TGTGCCAGCACGATCGATAATGAGCAGTTCTTC
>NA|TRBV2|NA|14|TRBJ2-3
CASSEWGVTDTQYF
TGTGCCAGCAGTGAATGGGGGGTCACAGATACGCAGTATTTT
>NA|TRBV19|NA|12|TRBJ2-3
CASSMGSDTQYF
TGTGCCAGTAGTATGGGGTCAGATACGCAGTATTTT
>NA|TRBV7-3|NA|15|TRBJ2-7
CASSLMGGPGYEQYF
TGTGCCAGCAGCTTAATGGGCGGTCCTGGATACGAGCAGTACTTC
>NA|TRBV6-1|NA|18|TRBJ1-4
CASSEGPAGWGANEKLFF
TGTGCCAGCAGTGAAGGTCCCGCAGGTTGGGGGGCTAATGAAAAACTGTTTTTT
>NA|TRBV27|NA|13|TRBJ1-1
CASHAGKGTEAFF
TGTGCCAGTCATGCAGGGAAGGGCACTGAAGCTTTCTTT
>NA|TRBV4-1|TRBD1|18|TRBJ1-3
CASSQDTLTGQPGNTIYF
TGCGCCAGCAGCCAAGATACCCTCACGGGACAGCCTGGAAACACCATATATTTT
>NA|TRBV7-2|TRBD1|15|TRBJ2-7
CASSSYLDRGYEQYF
TGTGCCAGCAGCTCCTACCTGGACAGGGGCTACGAGCAGTACTTC
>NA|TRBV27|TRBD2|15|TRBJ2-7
CASSFSGDPGGEQYF
TGTGCCAGCAGTTTTAGCGGGGACCCCGGGGGCGAGCAGTACTTC
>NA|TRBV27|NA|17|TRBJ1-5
CASSLYFRDVSNQPQHF
TGTGCCAGCAGTTTATACTTCAGGGATGTCAGCAATCAGCCCCAGCATTTT
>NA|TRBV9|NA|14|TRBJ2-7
CASSVAQATYEQYF
TGTGCCAGCAGCGTAGCTCAGGCAACCTACGAGCAGTACTTC
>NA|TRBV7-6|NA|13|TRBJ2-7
CASSLADSYEQYF
TGTGCCAGCAGCTTAGCAGACAGTTACGAGCAGTACTTC
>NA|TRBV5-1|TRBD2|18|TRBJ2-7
CASSLESPKGLAVYEQYF
TGCGCCAGCAGCTTGGAATCTCCGAAGGGACTAGCAGTATACGAGCAGTACTTC
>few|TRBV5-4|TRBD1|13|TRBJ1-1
CASSSGGQGEAFF
TGTGCCAGCAGCTCGGGGGGACAGGGCGAAGCTTTCTTT
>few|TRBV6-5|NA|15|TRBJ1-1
CASSLHSGEVTEAFF
TGTGCCAGCAGCTTGCACTCGGGAGAGGTCACTGAAGCTTTCTTT
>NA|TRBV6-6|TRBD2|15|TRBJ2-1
CASSLLAGEGNEQFF
TGTGCCAGCAGTCTACTAGCGGGAGAGGGGAATGAGCAGTTCTTC
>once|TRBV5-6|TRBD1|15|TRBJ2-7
CASSLMGQGYYEQYF
TGTGCCAGCAGCTTGATGGGACAGGGTTACTACGAGCAGTACTTC
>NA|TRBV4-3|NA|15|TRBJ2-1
CASSQDLTTYNEQFF
TGCGCCAGCAGCCAAGATCTCACCACCTACAATGAGCAGTTCTTC
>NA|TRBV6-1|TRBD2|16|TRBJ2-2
CASSGRSGIYTGELFF
TGTGCCAGCAGTGGACGTAGCGGGATCTACACCGGGGAGCTGTTTTTT
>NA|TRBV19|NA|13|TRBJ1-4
CASNPDGNEKLFF
TGTGCCAGTAATCCTGACGGTAATGAAAAACTGTTTTTT
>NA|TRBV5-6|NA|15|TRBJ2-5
CASSLRGHGQETQYF
TGTGCCAGCAGCTTAAGGGGACATGGACAAGAGACCCAGTACTTC
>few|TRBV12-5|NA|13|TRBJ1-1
CASTPGLNTEAFF
TGTGCTAGTACCCCTGGGTTGAACACTGAAGCTTTCTTT
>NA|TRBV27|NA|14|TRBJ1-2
CASSPGVGTGGYTF
TGTGCCAGCAGTCCGGGCGTCGGGACCGGAGGCTACACCTTC
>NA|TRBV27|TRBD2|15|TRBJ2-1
CASTSGTSGYNEQFF
TGTGCCAGCACCTCCGGGACTAGCGGCTACAATGAGCAGTTCTTC
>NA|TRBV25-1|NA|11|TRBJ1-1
CASTRATEAFF
TGTGCCAGCACCCGGGCCACTGAAGCTTTCTTT
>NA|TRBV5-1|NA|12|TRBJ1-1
CASSFGGAEAFF
TGCGCCAGCAGTTTCGGGGGAGCTGAAGCTTTCTTT
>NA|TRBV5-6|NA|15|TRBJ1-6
CASSLAAGFYSPLHF
TGTGCCAGCAGCTTGGCGGCAGGGTTTTACTCACCCCTCCACTTT
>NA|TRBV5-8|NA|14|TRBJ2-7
CASSLVGTSYEQYF
TGTGCCAGCAGCTTGGTCGGGACGTCGTACGAGCAGTACTTC
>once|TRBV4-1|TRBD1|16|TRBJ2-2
CASSHPGQGTSGELFF
TGCGCCAGCAGCCATCCGGGACAGGGAACAAGTGGGGAGCTGTTTTTT
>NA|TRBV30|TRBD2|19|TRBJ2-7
CAWSSIFSLAELVSYEQYF
TGTGCCTGGAGCTCCATTTTTAGTCTAGCGGAACTCGTCTCCTACGAGCAGTACTTC
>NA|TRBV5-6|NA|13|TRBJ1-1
CASSWTANTEAFF
TGTGCCAGCAGCTGGACAGCGAACACTGAAGCTTTCTTT
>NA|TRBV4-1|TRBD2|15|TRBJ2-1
CASSQGVSGTDEQFF
TGCGCCAGCAGCCAAGGCGTTAGCGGGACCGATGAGCAGTTCTTC
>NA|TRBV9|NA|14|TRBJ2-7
CASSVAETTYEQYF
TGTGCCAGCAGCGTTGCAGAGACAACCTACGAGCAGTACTTC
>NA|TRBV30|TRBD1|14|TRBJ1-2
CAWSVVTGGNGYTF
TGTGCCTGGAGTGTAGTAACAGGGGGGAATGGCTACACCTTC
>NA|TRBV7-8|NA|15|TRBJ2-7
CASSLTRTAAYEQYF
TGTGCCAGCAGCCTGACTCGGACAGCCGCCTACGAGCAGTACTTC
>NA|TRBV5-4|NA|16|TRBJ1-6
CASSLDTGTGFEPLHF
TGTGCCAGCAGCTTGGACACAGGGACGGGCTTTGAACCCCTCCACTTT
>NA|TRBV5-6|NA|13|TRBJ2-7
CASSLGRDGEQYF
TGTGCCAGCAGCTTGGGTAGGGACGGCGAGCAGTACTTC
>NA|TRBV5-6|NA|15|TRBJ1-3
CASSLAGQGGNTIYF
TGTGCCAGCAGCTTGGCGGGGCAAGGTGGAAACACCATATATTTT
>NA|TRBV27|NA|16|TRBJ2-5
CASSSPLGRVGETQYF
TGTGCCAGCAGTTCTCCCCTCGGACGGGTGGGAGAGACCCAGTACTTC
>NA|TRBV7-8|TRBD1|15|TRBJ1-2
CASSPGTGTNYGYTF
TGTGCCAGCAGCCCCGGGACAGGGACTAACTATGGCTACACCTTC
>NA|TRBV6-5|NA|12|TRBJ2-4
CASPFSKNIQYF
TGTGCCAGCCCTTTCTCTAAAAACATTCAGTACTTC
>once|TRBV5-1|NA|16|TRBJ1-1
CASTPADGRMNTEAFF
TGCGCCAGCACCCCCGCCGACGGACGCATGAACACTGAAGCTTTCTTT
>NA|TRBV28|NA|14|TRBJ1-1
CASSWRRRNTEAFF
TGTGCCAGCAGTTGGCGCAGAAGGAACACTGAAGCTTTCTTT
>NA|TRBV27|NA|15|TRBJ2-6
CASSLSVFGANVLTF
TGTGCCAGCAGTTTATCCGTTTTTGGGGCCAACGTCCTGACTTTC
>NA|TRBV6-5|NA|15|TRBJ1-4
CASSYSKVRGGKLFF
TGTGCCAGCAGTTACTCTAAGGTCCGGGGGGGGAAACTGTTTTTT
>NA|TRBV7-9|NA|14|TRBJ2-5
CASSGEALQETQYF
TGTGCCAGCAGCGGAGAGGCGTTACAAGAGACCCAGTACTTC
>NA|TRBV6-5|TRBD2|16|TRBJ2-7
CASSSPRTSGSHEQYF
TGTGCCAGCAGTTCCCCTCGGACTAGCGGGAGCCACGAGCAGTACTTC
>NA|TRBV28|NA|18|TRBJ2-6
CASSLLGDVTSGANVLTF
TGTGCCAGCAGTTTATTAGGGGATGTCACCTCTGGGGCCAACGTCCTGACTTTC
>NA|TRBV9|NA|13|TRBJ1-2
CASSEDANYGYTF
TGTGCCAGCAGCGAAGACGCTAACTATGGCTACACCTTC
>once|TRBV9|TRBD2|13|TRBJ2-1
CASSGLAGDEQFF
TGTGCCAGCTCGGGACTAGCCGGCGATGAGCAGTTCTTC
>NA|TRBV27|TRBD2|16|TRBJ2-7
CASSLSGTSLPYEQYF
TGTGCCAGCAGTTTATCTGGGACTAGCCTTCCCTACGAGCAGTACTTC
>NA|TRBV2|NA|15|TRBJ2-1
CASSEVTVSYNEQFF
TGTGCCAGCAGTGAGGTGACAGTTAGCTACAATGAGCAGTTCTTC
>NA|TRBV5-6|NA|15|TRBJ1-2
CASGPQGSAWYGYTF
TGTGCCAGCGGCCCACAGGGTTCCGCTTGGTATGGCTACACCTTC
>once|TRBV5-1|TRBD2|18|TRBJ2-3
CASSRGGPAGATPDTQYF
TGCGCCAGCAGCCGGGGGGGCCCAGCGGGAGCCACCCCAGATACGCAGTATTTT
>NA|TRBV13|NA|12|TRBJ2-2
CASSSYRDQLFF
TGTGCCAGCAGCTCTTACCGGGACCAGCTGTTTTTT